The 15 T cell receptor beta chains below were found in one sample sequenced in a study of shared clonotypes between healthy human individuals. Measured with immunoSEQ multiplex PCR; TCRdb has only the in-frame clones, and not every one. The table has some 2 million clones, 85% to 95% seen once. Source material: naive CD4+ T cells sorted from blood. The sample's subset: CD45RA+ positively selected. These receptors were collected from a man between 18 and 29 years old in good health.

The V call is TRBV6-6, the J call TRBJ1-2, with 9 bases aligning to TRBD1. Trimming cost V 5 bases and J 8 bases; bases outside gene matches: 6. CDR3 size: 13 residues. From germline, CDR1 is MNHNY and CDR2 SVGAGI (reference sequence). The CDR3 nucleotides read TGTGCCAGCAGTAAGGACAGGGGCGGGGGCTACACCTTC. It codes for CASSKDRGGGYTF.

Here the CDR3 reads CASSTTSGFTQYF. In DNA form, the CDR3 reads TGTGCCAGCAGCACGACTAGCGGCTTCACCCAGTACTTC. V is TRBV7-2 and J is TRBJ2-5, with TRBD2 matching over 9 bases. The CDR3 loop spans 13 amino acids. In germline, CDR1 is SGHTA, CDR2 FQGNSA. With 5 bases clipped from V and 8 bases from J, the junction kept 6 bases outside the gene matches.

The chain is built from TRBV7-2 and TRBJ2-7; TRBD1 matches at 9 bases. Germline values: CDR1 SGHTA, CDR2 FQGNSA. There are 16 residues in the CDR3. Germline trimming cut 3 bases from V and 1 base from J; bases unmatched to any gene: 7. CDR3 region: CASSLQGQGESYEQYF. The CDR3 coding sequence is TGTGCCAGCAGCTTGCAGGGACAGGGAGAGTCCTACGAGCAGTACTTC.

This chain joins TRBV5-4 and TRBJ2-5; TRBD1 aligns across 9 bases. The CDR3 loop spans 15 amino acids. Germline-derived CDR1 and CDR2 are SGHNT and YYREEE (reference sequence). Unmatched junction bases numbered 4, after V lost 2 bases and J lost 2 bases. CDR3 amino acids: CASSFGTGQQETQYF. In DNA form, the CDR3 reads TGTGCCAGCAGCTTCGGGACAGGGCAGCAAGAGACCCAGTACTTC.

This sequence joins TRBV30 and TRBJ2-2, with a tentative D call TRBD2 (6 bases). Germline V CDR1 and CDR2: GTSNPN, SVGIG (reference sequence). Trimming pared 2 bases from V and 7 bases from J, leaving 14 bases between. This CDR3 is 14 amino acids long. CDR3 sequence reads: CAWSLGGDGGELFF. The CDR3 coding sequence is TGTGCCTGGAGTCTCGGCGGGGATGGCGGGGAGCTGTTTTTT. Filled out from reference TRBV30 and TRBJ2-2, the complete variable domain reads SQTIHQWPATLVQPVGSPLSLECTVEGTSNPNLYWYRQAAGRGLQLLFYSVGIGQISSEVPQNLSASRPQDRQFILSSKKLLLSDSGFYLCAWSLGGDGGELFFGEGSRLTVL.

V is TRBV2 and J is TRBJ2-7; TRBD1 or TRBD2 may be the D gene (5 bases each). Germline lookup yields CDR1 SNHLY and CDR2 FYNNEI. The CDR3 is 17 amino acids. V lost 8 bases and J 7 bases, leaving 30 bases between the germline ends. CDR3 sequence (DNA): TGTGCCAGCGGACATGGGTTGGGAGAGGTCACATTGGATGAGCAGTACTTC. Translating it yields CASGHGLGEVTLDEQYF.

About this clone: Other nucleotide sequences from this sample produce the same CDR3. The chain links TRBV2 to TRBJ2-1, with 8 bases that match TRBD1. The CDR3 totals 15 residues. V shed 6 bases, J shed 0 bases, and the junction held 4 bases outside the gene matches. In germline, CDR1 is SNHLY, CDR2 FYNNEI. CDR3 residues: CASRRDRNSYNEQFF. DNA of the CDR3: TGTGCCAGCAGAAGGGACAGGAACTCCTACAATGAGCAGTTCTTC.

This chain uses TRBV11-3 with TRBJ2-1; D tentatively reads TRBD1 or TRBD2 (5 bases each). Germline-derived CDR1 and CDR2 are SGHNT and YENEEA. The CDR3 contains 15 residues. The germline V and J ends were trimmed by 5 bases and 7 bases, with 18 bases remaining between them. CDR3 coding DNA: TGTGCCAGCAGCACCGGGACCAAGCCAATAAATGAGCAGTTCTTC. Translation gives CASSTGTKPINEQFF.

The chain links TRBV14 to TRBJ1-2; the match to TRBD1 covers 9 bases. Germline lookup yields CDR1 SGHDN and CDR2 FVKESK. The CDR3 sequence is 15 residues long. V shed 6 bases and J 8 bases; nucleotides not matched to a gene: 13. The CDR3 loop reads CASSRARTGAPGYTF. DNA for the CDR3: TGTGCCAGCAGTCGAGCAAGGACAGGGGCGCCCGGCTACACCTTC.

This clone has just one count. The rearrangement uses TRBV11-2 and TRBJ2-7; D unresolved. V lost 5 bases and J lost 4, with 12 bases in between. Germline values: CDR1 SGHAT, CDR2 FQNNGV. The CDR3 is 13 amino acids. CDR3 protein: CASSTFDTYEQYF. CDR3 coding DNA: TGTGCCAGCAGCACCTTTGACACATACGAGCAGTACTTC.

This chain joins TRBV9 and TRBJ2-4; either TRBD1 or TRBD2 may fit D (5 bases each). V lost 4 bases, J lost 2 bases, and 19 bases lay in between. The CDR3 has 17 amino acids. Per germline, CDR1 SGDLS and CDR2 YYNGEE. The CDR3 DNA reads TGTGCCAGCAGCCCCGTTCGAGGGGCTGGTCCCAAAAACATTCAGTACTTC. It yields the protein CASSPVRGAGPKNIQYF.

This chain uses TRBV5-1 with TRBJ2-3; D is unclear. The germline CDR1 and CDR2 sequences are SGHRS and YFSETQ. Trimming stripped 2 bases from V and 1 base from J, with 8 bases between. This CDR3 has 14 residues. CDR3 DNA: TGCGCCAGCAGCTTTGCAGGTCGCACAGATACGCAGTATTTT. This translates into CASSFAGRTDTQYF.

This clone appeared a single time. This chain uses TRBV5-5 with TRBJ1-4, with D maybe TRBD1 (6 bases). V dropped 3 bases and J dropped 0 bases, with 9 bases sitting between them. The CDR3 has 15 residues. Per germline, CDR1 SGHKS and CDR2 YYEKEE (reference sequence). The CDR3: CASSYKGATNEKLFF. The CDR3 DNA is TGTGCCAGCAGCTATAAGGGGGCAACTAATGAAAAACTGTTTTTT.

This chain uses TRBV28 with TRBJ1-1; 9 bases line up with TRBD1. Unmatched junction bases numbered 9, after V lost 7 bases and J lost 0 bases. This CDR3 has 16 amino acids. Germline V lookup: CDR1 MDHEN, CDR2 SYDVKM. The CDR3 DNA reads as TGTGCCAGCATCGACAGGGGGGACGGAATGAACACTGAAGCTTTCTTT. Amino acids: CASIDRGDGMNTEAFF.

This clone was observed once. The identical CDR3 is also encoded by other nucleotide sequences in the sample. The chain uses TRBV19 and TRBJ1-1; no clear D gene. The V and J ends lost 0 bases and 0 bases respectively, with 5 bases between them. Germline V gene data show CDR1 as LNHDA and CDR2 as SQIVND (reference sequence). The CDR3 is 14 amino acids. The DNA of the CDR3 is TGTGCCAGTAGTATAGACAGGCTGAACACTGAAGCTTTCTTT. Protein product: CASSIDRLNTEAFF.